Below are 21 T cell receptor beta chains sequenced from a single sample in a study of CD8+CD57+ T cells in acquired aplastic anemia. Profiles of TCR beta VDJ and CDR3 were generated from a genomic DNA template. In TCRdb, the reads were re-called with MiXCR into one record per CDR3 protein. The repertoire holds some 44,000 distinct CDR3 sequences, with 65% to 70% as singletons. The sample taken for sequencing was sorted CD4+, CD8+, or CD8+CD57+ T cells (not recorded which) from PBMCs. The receptors shown here come from a human donor in good health, serving as a control.

The CDR3 spells CASSMATLNTGELFF. DNA for the CDR3: TGTGCCAGTAGTATGGCCACGTTGAACACCGGGGAGCTGTTTTTT. The chain recombines TRBV19 with TRBJ2-2; no clear D gene. V gave up 3 bases and J gave up 1 base, with 9 bases separating them. This CDR3 contains 15 residues. The germline gives CDR1 LNHDA, CDR2 SQIVND (reference sequence).

The rearrangement joins TRBV10-3 to TRBJ1-5, with 10 bases aligning to TRBD1. Trimming took 1 base from V and 11 from J; bases not matched to a gene: 2. This CDR3 contains 13 residues. Germline CDR1 reads ENHRY; CDR2 reads SYGVKD. In nucleotides, the CDR3 is TGTGCCATCAGTGAGTGGGACAGGGGTGCCCAGCATTTT. Translating it yields CAISEWDRGAQHF.

The chain combines TRBV20-1 with TRBJ2-7; possible D gene TRBD2, 5 bases. Between the trimmed V and J ends, which lost 3 bases and 3 bases, there was a span of 9 bases. The germline gives CDR1 DFQATT, CDR2 SNEGSKA (reference sequence). The CDR3 runs to 12 residues. CDR3 in DNA: TGCAGTGCTAGGGACTCCAACTACGAGCAGTACTTC. Amino acids: CSARDSNYEQYF.

CDR3 sequence: CASSDRGGSYEQYF. The CDR3 DNA follows: TGTGCCAGCAGCGACCGGGGAGGCTCCTACGAGCAGTACTTC. This sequence joins TRBV9 and TRBJ2-7, with D perhaps matching TRBD2 (6 bases). V was pared by 3 bases and J by 0 bases, with 10 bases between. Germline loops: CDR1 SGDLS, CDR2 YYNGEE. The CDR3 totals 14 residues.

The chain is built from TRBV20-1 and TRBJ1-1; no definite D call. V shed 3 bases and J shed 5 bases, with 10 bases lying between them. In germline, CDR1 is DFQATT, CDR2 SNEGSKA (reference sequence). This CDR3 contains 12 residues. CDR3 amino acids: CSASPQETEAFF. The CDR3 DNA follows: TGCAGTGCTAGTCCCCAGGAGACTGAAGCTTTCTTT.

This chain connects TRBV2 to TRBJ2-7; D possibly corresponds to TRBD2 (6 bases). Germline CDR1 SNHLY, CDR2 FYNNEI. Trimming left V 6 bases short and J 6 bases short, with 15 bases between. This CDR3 has 13 amino acids. CDR3 in amino acids: CASSGGPTTEQYF. The CDR3 nucleotides are TGTGCCAGCAGCGGGGGACCTACGACCGAGCAGTACTTC.

J is TRBJ1-6 and V is TRBV10-3, with 9 positions matching TRBD1. After removal of 4 bases from V and 10 bases from J, the junction contained 8 bases not matched to a gene. CDR1 and CDR2 from the germline V gene are ENHRY and SYGVKD. CDR3 length: 15 residues. As DNA, the CDR3 is TGTGCCATCAGTGCGGGACAGGGAGAGGGGTCACCCCTCCACTTT. It codes for CAISAGQGEGSPLHF.

The chain uses TRBV10-3 and TRBJ2-7, with 12 bases aligning to TRBD1. This CDR3 spans 15 amino acids. The V gene's germline CDR1 is ENHRY and CDR2 SYGVKD. V was clipped by 4 bases and J by 6 bases; unmatched bases: 7. The CDR3 here is CAISARGTGGGEQYF. The DNA of the CDR3 is TGTGCCATCAGTGCCCGAGGGACAGGGGGCGGCGAGCAGTACTTC.

V gene TRBV15 combines with J gene TRBJ1-6, with no clear D. The CDR3 runs 16 residues. Germline V lookup: CDR1 LNHNV, CDR2 YYDKDF (reference sequence). Trimming took off 0 bases at V and 8 bases at J, with 14 bases between the two ends. The CDR3 DNA reads TGTGCCACCAGCAGAGATCGTAACGACGCAGATTCACCCCTCCACTTT. The encoded protein is CATSRDRNDADSPLHF.

This clonotype was picked up one time. V is TRBV12-3 or TRBV12-4 and J is TRBJ1-5; 7 nucleotides align to TRBD1. There are 13 residues in the CDR3. The ends lost 6 bases at V and 4 bases at J; junction bases unmatched: 3. The CDR3 is CASSQQGNQPQHF. CDR3 coding DNA: TGTGCCAGCAGCCAACAGGGGAATCAGCCCCAGCATTTT.

This clonotype came up once. The gene calls are TRBV15 and TRBJ1-6; 7 bases are shared with TRBD1. The CDR3 is made up of 17 amino acids. Trimming removed 4 bases from V and 4 bases from J; junction bases left unmatched: 10. The germline CDR1 and CDR2 sequences are LNHNV and YYDKDF (reference sequence). This CDR3 is CATSTTGLDPYNSPLHF. The CDR3 DNA is TGTGCCACCAGCACGACAGGGTTGGATCCTTATAATTCACCCCTCCACTTT.

The V call is TRBV19, the J call TRBJ1-5; the D gene is possibly TRBD1 (6 bases). CDR1 is LNHDA, CDR2 SQIVND, per germline (reference sequence). V lost 3 bases and J lost 2, with 14 bases in between. The CDR3 is made up of 16 amino acids. The CDR3 coding sequence is TGTGCCAGTAGTATGGCCCGACAGGCCGGCAATCAGCCCCAGCATTTT. Translated: CASSMARQAGNQPQHF.

This clonotype was detected ten times or more. The chain employs TRBV11-2 and TRBJ2-3; 9 nucleotides line up with TRBD1. The CDR3 length is 16 residues. The ends lost 1 base at V and 5 bases at J; junction bases unmatched: 7. The germline gives CDR1 SGHAT, CDR2 FQNNGV. The CDR3: CASSLGRDRVEDTQYF. DNA for the CDR3: TGTGCCAGCAGCTTAGGCCGGGACAGGGTTGAAGATACGCAGTATTTT.

J is TRBJ1-1 and V is TRBV2; maybe TRBD1 (5 bases). Germline loops: CDR1 SNHLY, CDR2 FYNNEI. This CDR3 is 15 amino acids long. The germline V and J ends were trimmed by 5 bases and 0 bases, with 13 bases remaining between them. The CDR3 sequence is CASSRLGQLNTEAFF. For the CDR3, the DNA is TGTGCCAGCAGTCGATTAGGACAACTGAACACTGAAGCTTTCTTT. The variable domain in full, with the rest retrieved from reference TRBV2 and TRBJ1-1, is EPEVTQTPSHQVTQMGQEVILRCVPISNHLYFYWYRQILGQKVEFLVSFYNNEISEKSEIFDDQFSVERPDGSNFTLKIRSTKLEDSAMYFCASSRLGQLNTEAFFGQGTRLTVV.

The chain links TRBV20-1 to TRBJ1-2; D remains ambiguous. This CDR3 comprises 9 residues. Germline V CDR1 and CDR2: DFQATT, SNEGSKA (reference sequence). The CDR3 sequence: CYSNYGYTF. DNA for the CDR3: TGCTACTCTAACTATGGCTACACCTTC.

V usage is TRBV7-9 and J usage is TRBJ2-2; no firm D call. The CDR3 spans 12 residues. CDR1 and CDR2 (germline): SEHNR, FQNEAQ (reference sequence). With 4 bases removed from V and 9 bases from J, the gap between germline ends came to 9 bases. DNA of the CDR3: TGTGCCAGCAGCTCGATCGACTGGGAGCTGTTTTTT. Its protein product is CASSSIDWELFF.

J is TRBJ1-2 and V is TRBV19; D unclear. V was shortened by 8 bases and J by 6 bases, with 7 bases between the two germline ends. CDR1 and CDR2 from the germline V gene are LNHDA and SQIVND (reference sequence). This CDR3 is 10 amino acids long. The CDR3 DNA sequence: TGTGCCAGTTCCGGTCATGGCTACACCTTC. It specifies CASSGHGYTF.

This chain uses TRBV7-2 with TRBJ2-5; D is ambiguous. The germline V gene has CDR1 SGHTA and CDR2 FQGNSA. The CDR3 is 12 amino acids. With 5 bases removed from V and 5 bases from J, the gap between germline ends came to 9 bases. In nucleotides, the CDR3 is TGTGCCAGCAGCCCCCCTTGGGAGACCCAGTACTTC. As protein: CASSPPWETQYF.

Of note for this clonotype: The junction and the germline gene differ at one end; a read error may be behind it. The genes are TRBV7-3 and TRBJ2-7; the D gene is possibly TRBD1 (6 bases). CDR1 and CDR2 (germline): SGHTA, FQGTGA. The CDR3 is 15 residues long. CDR3 sequence reads: CAGSLGAGATYEQYF. The CDR3 bases are TGTGCCGGCAGCTTAGGGGCAGGGGCCACCTACGAGCAGTACTTC.

The chain couples TRBV19 to TRBJ1-2, with unresolved D. V lost 6 bases, J lost 2 bases, and 19 bases lay in between. This CDR3 region has 16 residues. Germline V gene sequence: CDR1 LNHDA, CDR2 SQIVND (reference sequence). The CDR3 nucleotides read TGTGCCAGTAGCTCTCAACCCCGGTCCGGCAACTATGGCTACACCTTC. It translates to CASSSQPRSGNYGYTF.

Points on this clonotype: One end of the junction does not line up with germline, which may come from a read error. The chain has TRBV14 and TRBJ1-2; 9 nucleotides agree with TRBD1. The V gene's germline CDR1 is SGHDN and CDR2 FVKESK. This CDR3 has 18 amino acids. Here the CDR3 DNA reads TGTGCCAGCAGCCAAGTCTCGGGACAGGGTGGGACTAACCATGGCTACACCTTC. The encoded protein is CASSQVSGQGGTNHGYTF.